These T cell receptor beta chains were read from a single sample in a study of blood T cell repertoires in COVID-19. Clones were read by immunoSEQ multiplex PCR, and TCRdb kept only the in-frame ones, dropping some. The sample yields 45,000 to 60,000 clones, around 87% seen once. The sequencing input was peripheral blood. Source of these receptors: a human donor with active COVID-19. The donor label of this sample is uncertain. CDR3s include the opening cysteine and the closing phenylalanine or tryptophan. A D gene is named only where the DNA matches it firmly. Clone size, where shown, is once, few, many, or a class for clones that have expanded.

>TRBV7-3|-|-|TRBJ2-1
TGTGCCAGCAGCCCTAGCAGAGACAATGAGCAGTTCTTC
CASSPSRDNEQFF
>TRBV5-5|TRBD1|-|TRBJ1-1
TGTGCCAGCAATCCTCCCGGGACAGGGACGTTAGACACTGAAGCTTTCTTT
CASNPPGTGTLDTEAFF
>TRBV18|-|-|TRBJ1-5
TGTGCCAGCTCACCCCCGGGGTTTATCCAGCCCCAGCATTTT
CASSPPGFIQPQHF
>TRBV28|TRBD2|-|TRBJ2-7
TGTGCCAGCAGTTTAATCGGGCTAGCGGCTACCTACGAGCAGTACTTC
CASSLIGLAATYEQYF
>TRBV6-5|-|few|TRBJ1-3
TGTGCCAGCAGAACCGGACCAGGGATCGGAAACACCATATATTTT
CASRTGPGIGNTIYF
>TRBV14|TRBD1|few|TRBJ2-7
TGTGCCAGCAGCCCGGGACAGGGGGCCGACTCCTACGAGCAGTACTTC
CASSPGQGADSYEQYF
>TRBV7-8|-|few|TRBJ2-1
TGTGCCAGCAGCGGATACAGTCCTGTTGGATACAATGAGCAGTTCTTC
CASSGYSPVGYNEQFF
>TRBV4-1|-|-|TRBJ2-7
TGCGCCAGCAGCCAAGTTAACAGGGCCACCTACGAGCAGTACTTC
CASSQVNRATYEQYF
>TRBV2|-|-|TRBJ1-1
TGTGCCAGCAGTGGACTAGTAAGGAACACTGAAGCTTTCTTT
CASSGLVRNTEAFF
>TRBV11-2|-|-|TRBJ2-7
TGTGCCAGCAGCGCGAGGTTCTCCCTCTACGAGCAGTACTTC
CASSARFSLYEQYF
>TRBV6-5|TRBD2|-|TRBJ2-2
TGTGCCAGCGTTAGCGGGGGGGCCGGGATCGGGGAGCTGTTTTTT
CASVSGGAGIGELFF
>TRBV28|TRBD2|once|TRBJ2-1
TGTGCCAGCGGGACTAGCGGGGAGCATGAGCAGTTCTTC
CASGTSGEHEQFF
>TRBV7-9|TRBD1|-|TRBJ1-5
TGTGCCAGCAGCTCCGACAGGGACAATCAGCCCCAGCATTTT
CASSSDRDNQPQHF
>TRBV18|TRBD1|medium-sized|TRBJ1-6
TGTGCCAGCTCACCAGACAGGGAACGCTCACCCCTCCACTTT
CASSPDRERSPLHF
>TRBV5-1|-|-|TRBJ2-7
TGCGCCAGCGGGACTTCCTCAACCTACGAGCAGTACTTC
CASGTSSTYEQYF
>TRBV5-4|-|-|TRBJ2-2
TGTGCCAGCAGCTCCGACTTCGTAAGCTACGGGAACACCGGGGAGCTGTTTTTT
CASSSDFVSYGNTGELFF
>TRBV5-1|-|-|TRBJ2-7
TGCGCCAGCAGCTTGAGGGGTGGTTTGGGGGACAACTCCTACGAGCAGTACTTC
CASSLRGGLGDNSYEQYF
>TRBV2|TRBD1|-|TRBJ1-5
TGTGCCAGCAGTGAAAGTTGGCCAGGGGGCGTTCAGCCCCAGCATTTT
CASSESWPGGVQPQHF
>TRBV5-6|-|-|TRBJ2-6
TGTGCCAGCAGTTTGCGGGTCGCCAACGTCCTGACTTTC
CASSLRVANVLTF
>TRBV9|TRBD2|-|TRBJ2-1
TGTGCCAGCAGCGTAGTTGGACTAGCGGGAGCGATAGGTGAGCAGTTCTTC
CASSVVGLAGAIGEQFF
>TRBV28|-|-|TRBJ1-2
TGTGCCAGCAGCCCGGACAGTAACTATGGCTACACCTTC
CASSPDSNYGYTF
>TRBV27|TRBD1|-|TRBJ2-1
TGTGCCAGCAGAATCGACAGGGGCTCGGGTGAGCAGTTCTTC
CASRIDRGSGEQFF
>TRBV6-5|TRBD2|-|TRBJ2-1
TGTGCCAGCAGCCTTACTAGCGGGTCTTACAATGAGCAGTTCTTC
CASSLTSGSYNEQFF
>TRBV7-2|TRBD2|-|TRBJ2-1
TGTGCCAGCAGTCCGGGACTAGTTCTTAATGAGCAGTTCTTC
CASSPGLVLNEQFF
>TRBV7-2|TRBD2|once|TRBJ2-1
TGTGCCAGCAGCCTTAGCGGGAGGAACTACAATGAGCAGTTCTTC
CASSLSGRNYNEQFF
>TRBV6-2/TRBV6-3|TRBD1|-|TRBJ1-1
TGTGCCAGCAGCTTGACAGGGCCTGAAGCTTTCTTT
CASSLTGPEAFF
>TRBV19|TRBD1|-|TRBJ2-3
TGTGCCAGTAGTAAGCAGGGACAGGGGCTCGGAGATACGCAGTATTTT
CASSKQGQGLGDTQYF
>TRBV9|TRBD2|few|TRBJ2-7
TGTGCCAGCAGCGGAGCGGGAGGGAGGGAGCAGTACTTC
CASSGAGGREQYF
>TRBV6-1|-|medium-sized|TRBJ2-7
TGTGCCAGCAGTGAAGGGGTCGGGGGCTCCTACGAGCAGTACTTC
CASSEGVGGSYEQYF
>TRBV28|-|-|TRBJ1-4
TGTGCCAGCAGTTTATTTCGCGGGGTTGGTCTCATAAGGGCTGCAACTAATGAAAAACTGTTTTTT
CASSLFRGVGLIRAATNEKLFF
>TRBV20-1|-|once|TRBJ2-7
TGCAGTGCTAGAGCACTTTACGAGCAGTACTTC
CSARALYEQYF
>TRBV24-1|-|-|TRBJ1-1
TGTGCCACCCTTCTCAGGGTCCCCACGAACACTGAAGCTTTCTTT
CATLLRVPTNTEAFF
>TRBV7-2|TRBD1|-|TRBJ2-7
TGTGCCAGCAGCTACGGGACAGCCGACTACGAGCAGTACTTC
CASSYGTADYEQYF
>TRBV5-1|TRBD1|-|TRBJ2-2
TGCGCCAGCAGGAGGGACAGAGAGAACACCGGGGAGCTGTTTTTT
CASRRDRENTGELFF
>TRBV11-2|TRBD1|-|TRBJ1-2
TGTGCCAGCAGCGGCGCAGGGGGATCTAACTATGGCTACACCTTC
CASSGAGGSNYGYTF
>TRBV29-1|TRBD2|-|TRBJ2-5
TGCAGCGTTGCGGCACTAGCGGGGTTTGAGACCCAGTACTTC
CSVAALAGFETQYF